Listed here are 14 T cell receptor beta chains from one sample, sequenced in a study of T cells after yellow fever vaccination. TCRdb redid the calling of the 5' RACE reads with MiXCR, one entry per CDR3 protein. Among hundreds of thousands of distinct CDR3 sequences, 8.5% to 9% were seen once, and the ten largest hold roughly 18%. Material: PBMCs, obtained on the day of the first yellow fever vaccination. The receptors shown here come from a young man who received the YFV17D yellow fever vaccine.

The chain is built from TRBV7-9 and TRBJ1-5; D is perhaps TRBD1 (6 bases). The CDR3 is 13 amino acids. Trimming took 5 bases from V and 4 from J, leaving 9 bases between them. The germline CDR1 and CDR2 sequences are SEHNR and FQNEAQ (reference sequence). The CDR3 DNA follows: TGTGCCAGCAGCCAAACAGGGAATCAGCCCCAGCATTTT. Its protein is CASSQTGNQPQHF.

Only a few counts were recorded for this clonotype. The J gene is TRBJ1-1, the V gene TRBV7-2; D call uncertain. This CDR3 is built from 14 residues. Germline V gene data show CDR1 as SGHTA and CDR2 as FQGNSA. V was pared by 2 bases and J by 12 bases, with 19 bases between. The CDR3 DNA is TGTGCCAGCAGCTTATTAACCGGGCCTTACCTTACTTTCTTT. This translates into CASSLLTGPYLTFF.

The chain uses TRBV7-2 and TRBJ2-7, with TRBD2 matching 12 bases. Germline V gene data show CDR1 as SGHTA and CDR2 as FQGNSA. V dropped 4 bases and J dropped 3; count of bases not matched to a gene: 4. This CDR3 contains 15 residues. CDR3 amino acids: CASSSQLAGGYEQYV. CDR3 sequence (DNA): TGTGCCAGCAGCTCCCAACTAGCGGGGGGCTACGAGCAGTACGTC.

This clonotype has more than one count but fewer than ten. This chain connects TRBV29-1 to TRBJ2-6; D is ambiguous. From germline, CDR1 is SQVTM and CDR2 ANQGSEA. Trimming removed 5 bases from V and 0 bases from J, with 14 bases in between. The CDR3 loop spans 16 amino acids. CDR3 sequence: CSVSPAESSGANVLTF. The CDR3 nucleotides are TGCAGCGTTTCTCCGGCGGAGAGCTCTGGGGCCAACGTCCTGACTTTC.

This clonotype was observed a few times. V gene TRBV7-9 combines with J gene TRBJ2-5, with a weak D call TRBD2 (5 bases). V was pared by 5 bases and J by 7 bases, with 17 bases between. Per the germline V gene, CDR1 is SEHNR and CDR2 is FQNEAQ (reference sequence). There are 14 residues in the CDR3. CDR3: CASSVTTDRGTQYF. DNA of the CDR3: TGTGCCAGCAGCGTAACAACGGACCGGGGGACCCAGTACTTC.

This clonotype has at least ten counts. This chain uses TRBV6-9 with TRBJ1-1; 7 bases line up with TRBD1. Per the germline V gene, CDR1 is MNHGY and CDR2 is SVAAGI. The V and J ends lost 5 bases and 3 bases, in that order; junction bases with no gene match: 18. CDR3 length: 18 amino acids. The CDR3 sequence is CASSQNRGLRQGDTEAFF. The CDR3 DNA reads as TGTGCCAGCAGTCAAAATAGGGGTCTTCGGCAGGGGGACACTGAAGCTTTCTTT.

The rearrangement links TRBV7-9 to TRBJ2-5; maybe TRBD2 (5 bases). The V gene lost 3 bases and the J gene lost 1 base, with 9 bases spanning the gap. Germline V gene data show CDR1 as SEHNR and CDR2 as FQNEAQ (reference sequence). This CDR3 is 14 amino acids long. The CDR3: CASSFERVQETQYF. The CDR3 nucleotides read TGTGCCAGCAGCTTTGAGAGGGTCCAAGAGACCCAGTACTTC.

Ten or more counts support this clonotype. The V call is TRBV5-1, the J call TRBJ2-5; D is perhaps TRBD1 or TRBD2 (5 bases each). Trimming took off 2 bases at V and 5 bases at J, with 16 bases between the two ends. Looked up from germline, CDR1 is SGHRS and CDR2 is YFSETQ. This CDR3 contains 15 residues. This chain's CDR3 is CASSLAGSRDETQYF. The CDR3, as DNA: TGCGCCAGCAGCTTAGCAGGGTCCCGGGACGAGACCCAGTACTTC.

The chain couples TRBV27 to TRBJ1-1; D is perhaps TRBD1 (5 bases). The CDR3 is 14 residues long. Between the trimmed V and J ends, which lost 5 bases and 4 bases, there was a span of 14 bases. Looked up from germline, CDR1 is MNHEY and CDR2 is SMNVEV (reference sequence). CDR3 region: CASSTGVPSTEAFF. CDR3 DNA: TGTGCCAGCAGTACAGGAGTCCCCAGCACTGAAGCTTTCTTT.

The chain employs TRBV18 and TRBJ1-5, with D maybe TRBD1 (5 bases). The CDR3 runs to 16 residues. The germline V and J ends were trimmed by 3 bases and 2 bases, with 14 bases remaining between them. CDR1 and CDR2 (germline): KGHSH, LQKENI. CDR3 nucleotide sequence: TGTGCCAGCTCACCCCAAGGCGGGGGGGGCAATCAGCCCCAGCATTTT. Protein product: CASSPQGGGGNQPQHF.

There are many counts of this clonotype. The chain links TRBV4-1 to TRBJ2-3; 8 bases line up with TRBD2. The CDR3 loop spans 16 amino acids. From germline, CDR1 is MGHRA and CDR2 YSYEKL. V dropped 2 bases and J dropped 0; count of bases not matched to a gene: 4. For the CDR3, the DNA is TGCGCCAGCAGCCAACGGGGGGGCCTCAGCACAGATACGCAGTATTTT. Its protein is CASSQRGGLSTDTQYF.

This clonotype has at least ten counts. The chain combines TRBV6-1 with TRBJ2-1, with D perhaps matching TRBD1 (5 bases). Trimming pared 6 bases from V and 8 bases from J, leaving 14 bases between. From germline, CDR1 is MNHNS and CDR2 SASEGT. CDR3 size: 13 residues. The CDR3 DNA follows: TGTGCCAGCAGCCCCCAGGGTAGCCATGAGCAGTTCTTC. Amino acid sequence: CASSPQGSHEQFF.

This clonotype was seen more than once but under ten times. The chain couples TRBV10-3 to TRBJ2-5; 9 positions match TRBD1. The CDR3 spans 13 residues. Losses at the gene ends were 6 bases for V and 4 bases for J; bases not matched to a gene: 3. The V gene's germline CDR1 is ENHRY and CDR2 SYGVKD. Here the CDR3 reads CAIRDRGAETQYF. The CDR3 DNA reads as TGTGCCATCAGGGACAGGGGCGCAGAGACCCAGTACTTC.

In DNA form, the CDR3 reads TGCAGTGCTAGGGAGGGTTCCCCAGATACGCAGTATTTT. Its translation: CSAREGSPDTQYF. The rearrangement uses TRBV20-1 and TRBJ2-3; possibly TRBD2 for D (6 bases). The CDR3 has 13 residues. Germline-derived CDR1 and CDR2 are DFQATT and SNEGSKA (reference sequence). V was shortened by 3 bases and J by 4 bases, with 11 bases between the two germline ends.